The next 25 T cell receptor beta chains were all read from a single sample in a study of blood T cell repertoires in COVID-19. The method was immunoSEQ multiplex PCR; TCRdb's version includes in-frame clones alone and lacks a portion of them. This sample carries 400,000 to 550,000 clones, nearly 90% of them seen once, and the ten largest clones take just under 2%. Material: PBMCs or T cells enriched from blood (not recorded which). The receptors shown here come from a woman between 18 and 30 years old with acute COVID-19.

About this clone: The sample has other DNA sequences that encode this CDR3 too. This sequence joins TRBV7-2 and TRBJ2-7; 10 bases match TRBD1. Germline CDR1 and CDR2: SGHTA and FQGNSA. The CDR3 extends over 15 amino acids. Losses at the gene ends were 1 base for V and 3 bases for J; bases not matched to a gene: 3. The CDR3 bases are TGTGCCAGCAGCTTAGGGACAGGGGGATTCTACGAGCAGTACTTC. Amino acid sequence: CASSLGTGGFYEQYF.

V gene TRBV19 combines with J gene TRBJ2-7, with 14 bases aligning to TRBD2. This CDR3 region has 18 residues. Per the germline V gene, CDR1 is LNHDA and CDR2 is SQIVND (reference sequence). J gave up 0 bases and V 6 bases, and 10 bases lay outside the gene matches. The CDR3 DNA reads as TGTGCCAGTAGCCCAGGACTAGCGGGAGGAAAATTCTCCTACGAGCAGTACTTC. Protein: CASSPGLAGGKFSYEQYF.

The chain carries TRBV7-9 and TRBJ1-6; D call uncertain. The V end was cut by 4 bases, the J end by 7 bases, with 5 bases between. The germline gives CDR1 SEHNR, CDR2 FQNEAQ (reference sequence). CDR3 length equals 12 residues. The chain's CDR3 is CASSYENSPLHF. CDR3 in DNA: TGTGCCAGCAGCTACGAGAATTCACCCCTCCACTTT.

The chain recombines TRBV4-1 with TRBJ2-7, with D possibly being TRBD2 (5 bases). Trimming shortened V by 1 base and J by 3 bases, and 13 bases separated the two germline ends. The CDR3 is 15 residues long. The V gene's germline CDR1 is MGHRA and CDR2 YSYEKL. The CDR3 is CASSQVLGSYYEQYF. Here the CDR3 DNA reads TGCGCCAGCAGCCAAGTTTTAGGGAGCTACTACGAGCAGTACTTC.

The gene calls are TRBV9 and TRBJ2-7, with 8 bases lining up with TRBD1. Germline trimming cut 3 bases from V and 3 bases from J; bases unmatched to any gene: 11. CDR1 and CDR2 from the germline V gene are SGDLS and YYNGEE. The CDR3 totals 16 residues. For the CDR3, the DNA is TGTGCCAGCAGCGCTAGAGCCGGACAGGGTTTCTACGAGCAGTACTTC. This gives the protein CASSARAGQGFYEQYF.

V gene TRBV6-5 combines with J gene TRBJ2-2; 7 bases line up with TRBD2. This CDR3 comprises 14 residues. After removal of 6 bases from V and 7 bases from J, the junction contained 8 bases not matched to a gene. CDR1 and CDR2 from the germline V gene are MNHEY and SVGAGI. The CDR3 region has the DNA TGTGCCAGCAGCCTGTATGGGGGGGACGGGGAGCTGTTTTTT. This gives the protein CASSLYGGDGELFF.

The V and J genes are TRBV13 and TRBJ2-5, with 7 bases aligning to TRBD1. The germline CDR1 and CDR2 sequences are PRHDT and FYEKMQ (reference sequence). The CDR3 covers 15 residues. J was trimmed by 1 base and V by 5 bases; bases with no gene match: 7. CDR3 in DNA: TGTGCCAGCAGCAACCGGGACAGACCCCAAGAGACCCAGTACTTC. Amino acids: CASSNRDRPQETQYF.

The V call is TRBV5-1, the J call TRBJ2-6; perhaps TRBD1 as D (5 bases). Germline V gene sequence: CDR1 SGHRS, CDR2 YFSETQ. The CDR3 has 17 residues. Trimming pared 0 bases from V and 0 bases from J, leaving 10 bases between. DNA for the CDR3: TGCGCCAGCAGCTTGGGACACAGGTCCTCTGGGGCCAACGTCCTGACTTTC. Its translation is CASSLGHRSSGANVLTF.

J is TRBJ2-5 and V is TRBV20-1; possible D gene TRBD1, 5 bases. This CDR3 region has 11 residues. The germline V and J ends were trimmed by 4 bases and 5 bases, with 8 bases remaining between them. Germline CDR1 reads DFQATT; CDR2 reads SNEGSKA (reference sequence). CDR3 in amino acids: CSAMTVETQYF. Written as DNA, the CDR3 is TGCAGTGCTATGACAGTGGAGACCCAGTACTTC.

Written as DNA, the CDR3 is TGTGCCAGCAGTTACTCAGGGGGTCCCATAAACCAGTACTTC. The encoded protein is CASSYSGGPINQYF. This sequence joins TRBV6-5 and TRBJ2-7; D possibly corresponds to TRBD1 (6 bases). The CDR3 spans 14 residues. Looked up from germline, CDR1 is MNHEY and CDR2 is SVGAGI. V lost 0 bases and J 10 bases, leaving 16 bases between the germline ends.

This sequence joins TRBV7-9 and TRBJ1-4; D remains ambiguous. This CDR3 contains 14 residues. Germline loops: CDR1 SEHNR, CDR2 FQNEAQ (reference sequence). The ends were cut back, 0 bases at V and 2 bases at J, with 4 bases in the middle. The CDR3: CASSLAGTNEKLFF. The CDR3 nucleotides read TGTGCCAGCAGCTTAGCGGGCACTAATGAAAAACTGTTTTTT.

The chain recombines TRBV18 with TRBJ2-1, with TRBD2 matching 10 bases. The CDR3 loop spans 14 amino acids. Germline V gene lookup returns CDR1 KGHSH and CDR2 LQKENI. The V gene end was trimmed by 4 bases and the J gene end by 6 bases; junction bases not matched to a gene: 3. The CDR3 DNA sequence: TGTGCCAGCTCACTAGCGGGGGGCGGCAATGAGCAGTTCTTC. It is translated as CASSLAGGGNEQFF.

The gene calls are TRBV16 and TRBJ1-2, with 7 bases identical to TRBD1. From germline, CDR1 is KGHSY and CDR2 FQNENV. Trimming cost V 0 bases and J 9 bases; bases outside gene matches: 7. The CDR3 loop spans 14 amino acids. The DNA for the CDR3 is TGTGCCAGCAGCCAATCGTCACAGGGGCATCGCTACACCTTC. Protein: CASSQSSQGHRYTF. Full variable domain (missing parts from reference TRBV16 and TRBJ1-2): GEEVAQTPKHLVRGEGQKAKLYCAPIKGHSYVFWYQQVLKNEFKFLISFQNENVFDETGMPKERFSAKCLPNSPCSLEIQATKLEDSAVYFCASSQSSQGHRYTFGSGTRLTVV.

V gene TRBV28 combines with J gene TRBJ1-2; the D is unclear. This CDR3 contains 14 residues. V was pared by 6 bases and J by 2 bases, with 13 bases between. The germline CDR1 and CDR2 sequences are MDHEN and SYDVKM. CDR3 sequence (DNA): TGTGCCAGCAGCTTCTTACAGAAAAACTATGGCTACACCTTC. It specifies CASSFLQKNYGYTF.

V usage is TRBV5-4 and J usage is TRBJ1-4, with 8 nucleotides matching TRBD1. Germline lookup yields CDR1 SGHNT and CDR2 YYREEE (reference sequence). The trim removed 4 bases at V and 4 bases at J, leaving 6 bases unmatched. This CDR3 has 15 residues. The CDR3 region is CASSARQGLNEKLFF. Here the CDR3 DNA reads TGTGCCAGCAGCGCCCGACAGGGGCTTAATGAAAAACTGTTTTTT.

As DNA, the CDR3 is TGTGCCAGCAGCTTAACGGCAGTCACGAACTACGAGCAGTACTTC. It encodes CASSLTAVTNYEQYF. The J gene is TRBJ2-7, the V gene TRBV7-3; unclear D gene. Per germline, CDR1 SGHTA and CDR2 FQGTGA. The CDR3 loop spans 15 amino acids. Between the trimmed V and J ends, which lost 0 bases and 3 bases, there was a span of 12 bases.

The V and J genes are TRBV9 and TRBJ2-7, with TRBD1 matching 10 bases. Trimming cost V 4 bases and J 5 bases; bases outside gene matches: 15. This CDR3 spans 17 amino acids. The germline CDR1 and CDR2 sequences are SGDLS and YYNGEE. DNA for the CDR3: TGTGCCAGCAGCCCAACATCCCCGAGGGACAGGGGTAACGAGCAGTACTTC. As protein: CASSPTSPRDRGNEQYF.

In its sample, this clone was seen a few times. The genes are TRBV5-1 and TRBJ2-2; D possibly corresponds to TRBD2 (6 bases). The CDR3 consists of 17 residues. From germline, CDR1 is SGHRS and CDR2 YFSETQ. Trimming took off 4 bases at V and 1 base at J, with 17 bases between the two ends. DNA of the CDR3: TGCGCCAGCAGCCCTTCACGGCCCGGGGGGAACACCGGGGAGCTGTTTTTT. Translating it yields CASSPSRPGGNTGELFF. Complete variable domain (other parts from reference TRBV5-1 and TRBJ2-2): KAGVTQTPRYLIKTRGQQVTLSCSPISGHRSVSWYQQTPGQGLQFLFEYFSETQRNKGNFPGRFSGRQFSNSRSEMNVSTLELGDSALYLCASSPSRPGGNTGELFFGEGSRLTVL.

The chain links TRBV24-1 to TRBJ1-5; a possible D gene is TRBD1 (5 bases). The V gene lost 1 base and the J gene lost 6 bases, with 6 bases spanning the gap. The CDR3 is made up of 13 amino acids. Germline values: CDR1 KGHDR, CDR2 SFDVKD. CDR3 bases: TGTGCCACCAGTGATTTCGGGGGTCAGCCCCAGCATTTT. Translated, it gives CATSDFGGQPQHF.

The chain is built from TRBV6-4 and TRBJ2-5; D possibly corresponds to TRBD2 (5 bases). In germline, CDR1 is MRHNA, CDR2 SNTAGT. The CDR3 consists of 13 residues. V lost 3 bases and J 2 bases, leaving 7 bases between the germline ends. The CDR3 DNA follows: TGTGCCAGCAGTGAGGAGGCGCAAGAGACCCAGTACTTC. This encodes CASSEEAQETQYF.

This chain uses TRBV2 with TRBJ2-3; weak D call: TRBD2 (6 bases). V dropped 6 bases and J dropped 5 bases, with 18 bases sitting between them. The CDR3 covers 15 residues. The V gene's germline CDR1 is SNHLY and CDR2 FYNNEI. CDR3 sequence: CASSRDSGAGDTQYF. The CDR3 nucleotides are TGTGCCAGCAGCCGAGACTCCGGAGCGGGAGATACGCAGTATTTT.

The chain recombines TRBV5-1 with TRBJ1-1; no firm D call. Trimming stripped 4 bases from V and 3 bases from J, with 7 bases between. This CDR3 has 12 residues. Per germline, CDR1 SGHRS and CDR2 YFSETQ. CDR3 DNA: TGCGCCAGCAGCGTCGGGGACACTGAAGCTTTCTTT. Amino acid sequence: CASSVGDTEAFF.

This chain joins TRBV7-9 and TRBJ1-4, with 7 nucleotides matching TRBD1. The CDR3 runs 14 residues. Germline-derived CDR1 and CDR2 are SEHNR and FQNEAQ (reference sequence). The V gene end was trimmed by 5 bases and the J gene end by 12 bases; junction bases not matched to a gene: 12. Written as DNA, the CDR3 is TGTGCCAGCAGCCGTCCGGGGCAGGGGGATCAACTGTTTTTT. This sequence encodes CASSRPGQGDQLFF.

A single count supports this clone. The rearrangement joins TRBV5-1 to TRBJ2-3; D not certain. The V gene's germline CDR1 is SGHRS and CDR2 YFSETQ. The V end lost 0 bases, the J end lost 5 bases, and 10 bases lay between the germline ends. This CDR3 is built from 14 residues. The CDR3 nucleotides are TGCGCCAGCAGCTTGGCCCTACCGGGAGATACGCAGTATTTT. It translates to CASSLALPGDTQYF.

The chain combines TRBV4-2 with TRBJ2-3; D not certain. V dropped 3 bases and J dropped 4 bases, with 11 bases sitting between them. Germline assignment: CDR1 LGHNA and CDR2 YNFKEQ. This CDR3 spans 14 amino acids. The CDR3 is CASSQRRMADTQYF. In DNA form, the CDR3 reads TGTGCCAGCAGCCAGAGGAGAATGGCAGATACGCAGTATTTT.